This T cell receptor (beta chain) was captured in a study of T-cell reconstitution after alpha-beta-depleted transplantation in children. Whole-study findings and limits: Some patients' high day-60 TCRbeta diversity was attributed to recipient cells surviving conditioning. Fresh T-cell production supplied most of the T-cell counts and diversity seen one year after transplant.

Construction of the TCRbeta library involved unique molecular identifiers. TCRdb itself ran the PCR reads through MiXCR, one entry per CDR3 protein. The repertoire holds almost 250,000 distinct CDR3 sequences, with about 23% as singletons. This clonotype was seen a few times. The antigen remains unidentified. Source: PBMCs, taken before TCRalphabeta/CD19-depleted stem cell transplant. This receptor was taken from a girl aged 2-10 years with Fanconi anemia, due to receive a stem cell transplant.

The CDR3 spells CASMPLAGAYEQYF. The CDR3 nucleotides read TGTGCCAGCATGCCCCTAGCGGGGGCCTACGAGCAGTACTTC. J is TRBJ2-7 and V is TRBV11-2; 10 bases are a match to TRBD2. Germline assignment: CDR1 SGHAT and CDR2 FQNNGV. This CDR3 is built from 14 residues. The J segment lost 2 bases and the V segment lost 7 bases, leaving 5 bases of the junction unmatched.